The rows below give T cell receptor beta chains drawn from one sample of a study of shared clonotypes between healthy human individuals. The data were produced by immunoSEQ multiplex PCR, yet TCRdb's version contains in-frame clones alone and is incomplete. The table lists about 1.5 million clones, 95% to 99% of them singletons. Sequencing was carried out using naive CD4+ T cells sorted from blood. The origin of the receptors is a man between 25 and 39 years old in good health. Both conserved end residues are part of each CDR3. Fields, in order: D gene, J gene, clone size, V gene, CDR3 DNA, CDR3 protein. The D gene is left open where the match is weak. Clone size is given for some rows only: seen once, a few or many times, or a class if the clone is expanded.

d_gene: .
j_gene: TRBJ2-1
abundance: once
v_gene: TRBV6-4
CDR3nt: TGTGCCAGCAGTGCCAACAGGGACAATGAGCAGTTCTTC
CDR3aa: CASSANRDNEQFF

d_gene: TRBD2
j_gene: TRBJ2-7
abundance: .
v_gene: TRBV2
CDR3nt: TGTGCCAGCGGCGGGAGTTCCCACGAGCAGTACTTC
CDR3aa: CASGGSSHEQYF

d_gene: TRBD2
j_gene: TRBJ2-3
abundance: .
v_gene: TRBV7-9
CDR3nt: TGTGCCAGCAGGTCTACCGGGACTAGCGCAGATACGCAGTATTTT
CDR3aa: CASRSTGTSADTQYF

d_gene: .
j_gene: TRBJ1-5
abundance: .
v_gene: TRBV6-6
CDR3nt: TGTGCCAGCAGTCAGGATCTACCTAGACAGCCCCAGCATTTT
CDR3aa: CASSQDLPRQPQHF

d_gene: TRBD1
j_gene: TRBJ1-1
abundance: .
v_gene: TRBV15
CDR3nt: TGTGCCACCAGCACCAGACAGGGGGGGACTGAAGCTTTCTTT
CDR3aa: CATSTRQGGTEAFF

d_gene: .
j_gene: TRBJ2-1
abundance: .
v_gene: TRBV10-1
CDR3nt: TGCGCCAGCAGTGAGTCGGTGGGAGTCCCATACAATGAGCAGTTCTTC
CDR3aa: CASSESVGVPYNEQFF

d_gene: .
j_gene: TRBJ2-5
abundance: .
v_gene: TRBV7-2
CDR3nt: TGTGCCAGCAGCTTACATAGAGAGACCCAGTACTTC
CDR3aa: CASSLHRETQYF

d_gene: .
j_gene: TRBJ1-5
abundance: .
v_gene: TRBV18
CDR3nt: TGTGCCAGCTCCACAGGACTCTATAGCAATCAGCCCCAGCATTTT
CDR3aa: CASSTGLYSNQPQHF

d_gene: TRBD1
j_gene: TRBJ1-1
abundance: .
v_gene: TRBV7-2
CDR3nt: TGTGCCAGCAGCTGGCACAGGGGGCCGAACACTGAAGCTTTCTTT
CDR3aa: CASSWHRGPNTEAFF

d_gene: .
j_gene: TRBJ1-1
abundance: .
v_gene: TRBV5-4
CDR3nt: TGTGCCAGCAGCGAGGGACGGACTATGAACACTGAAGCTTTCTTT
CDR3aa: CASSEGRTMNTEAFF

d_gene: .
j_gene: TRBJ2-1
abundance: .
v_gene: TRBV7-9
CDR3nt: TGTGCCAGCAGCTTACGACACCACAATGAGCAGTTCTTC
CDR3aa: CASSLRHHNEQFF

d_gene: .
j_gene: TRBJ2-5
abundance: .
v_gene: TRBV4-3
CDR3nt: TGCGCCAGCAGCCAAGATTACTTTCGGGACTGGGTAAAAGAGACCCAGTACTTC
CDR3aa: CASSQDYFRDWVKETQYF

d_gene: TRBD2
j_gene: TRBJ2-1
abundance: .
v_gene: TRBV11-3
CDR3nt: TGTGCCAGCAGCTCGGGACTAGCGGGAGTATATGAGCAGTTCTTC
CDR3aa: CASSSGLAGVYEQFF

d_gene: .
j_gene: TRBJ1-4
abundance: .
v_gene: TRBV10-3
CDR3nt: TGTGCCATCAGATCCCCCGGGGGTAGTGAAAAACTGTTTTTT
CDR3aa: CAIRSPGGSEKLFF

d_gene: .
j_gene: TRBJ2-7
abundance: once
v_gene: TRBV7-9
CDR3nt: TGTGCCAGCAGCTTGGGGGACACCAAAACCTACGAGCAGTACTTC
CDR3aa: CASSLGDTKTYEQYF

d_gene: .
j_gene: TRBJ1-5
abundance: .
v_gene: TRBV15
CDR3nt: TGTGCCACCAGCAAATGGGCAGGGCCATCGGCCCAGCATTTT
CDR3aa: CATSKWAGPSAQHF

d_gene: .
j_gene: TRBJ2-2
abundance: .
v_gene: TRBV7-3
CDR3nt: TGTGCCAGCAGCCCTGGGACTCCCGTGTGGGGTGGCACCGGGGAGCTGTTTTTT
CDR3aa: CASSPGTPVWGGTGELFF

d_gene: .
j_gene: TRBJ2-3
abundance: .
v_gene: TRBV9
CDR3nt: TGTGCCAGCAGCGTAGAGGAGGGGCGAAGGATAAGGAATACGCAGTATTTT
CDR3aa: CASSVEEGRRIRNTQYF

d_gene: .
j_gene: TRBJ1-2
abundance: .
v_gene: TRBV29-1
CDR3nt: TGCAGCGTCGGCACTAACTATGGCTACACCTTC
CDR3aa: CSVGTNYGYTF